This record looks at one T cell receptor (beta chain) sequence and its context. This entry belongs to a study of CD8 T cells in Susac syndrome. When the RNA was reverse transcribed, random hexamers were used with an input of roughly 0.45 to 1 ug. Across 54 Vbeta and 13 Jbeta, immunoSEQ multiplex PCR amplified TCR beta CDR3. TCRdb itself ran the immunoSEQ multiplex PCR reads through MiXCR, one entry per CDR3 protein. This sample has some 300,000 distinct CDR3 sequences, with around 84% found just once. Germline CDR1 SGHDT, CDR2 YYEEEE. V shed 0 bases, J shed 6 bases, and the junction held 2 bases outside the gene matches. The CDR3 loop spans 15 amino acids.

The chain has TRBV5-6 and TRBJ2-2, with 10 bases lining up with TRBD2. The material sequenced was CD8+ T cells from PBMCs. The TCR comes from a human donor with multiple sclerosis. This CDR3 reads CASSLGAGGAGELFF. The DNA for the CDR3 is TGTGCCAGCAGCTTGGGAGCGGGAGGGGCCGGGGAGCTGTTTTTT. The variable domain in full, completed from reference TRBV5-6 and TRBJ2-2, reads DAGVTQSPTHLIKTRGQQVTLRCSPKSGHDTVSWYQQALGQGPQFIFQYYEEEERQRGNFPDRFSGHQFPNYSSELNVNALLLGDSALYLCASSLGAGGAGELFFGEGSRLTVL.